This TCR beta chain derives from a study of type 1 regulatory T cells. Study overall: An in vitro protocol generated T-allo10, a Tr1-enriched, alloantigen-specific CD4 T cell product.

Via MiXCR, TCRdb re-called the reads, giving one row per CDR3 protein. The sample lists 80,000 to 100,000 distinct CDR3 sequences; 25% to 40% were seen once. This TCR derives from a human donor in good health. The sample was CD4+ T cells, either the whole sample or a sorted fraction (not recorded which).

CDR3 protein: CASSSAPSGRSDTQYF. CDR3 nucleotides: TGTGCCAGCAGCTCCGCCCCTAGCGGGAGGTCAGATACGCAGTATTTT. This chain connects TRBV7-6 to TRBJ2-3; 11 bases are shared with TRBD2. CDR1 and CDR2 from the germline V gene are SGHVS and FNYEAQ. The CDR3 is 16 residues long. Trimming took 4 bases from V and 4 from J; bases not matched to a gene: 7.